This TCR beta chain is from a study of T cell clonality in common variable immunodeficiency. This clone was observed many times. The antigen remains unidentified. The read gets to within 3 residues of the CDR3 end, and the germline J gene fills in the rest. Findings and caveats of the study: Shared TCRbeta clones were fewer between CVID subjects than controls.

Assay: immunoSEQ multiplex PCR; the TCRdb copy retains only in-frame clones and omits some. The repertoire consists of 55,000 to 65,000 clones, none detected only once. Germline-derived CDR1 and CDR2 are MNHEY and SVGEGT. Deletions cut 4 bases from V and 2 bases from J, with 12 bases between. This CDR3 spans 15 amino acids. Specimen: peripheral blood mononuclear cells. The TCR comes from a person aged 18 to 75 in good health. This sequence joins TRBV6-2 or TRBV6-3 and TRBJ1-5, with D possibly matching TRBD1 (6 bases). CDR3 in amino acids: CASSSIRQGNQPQHF. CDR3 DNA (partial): TGTGCCAGCAGTTCCATCCGACAGGGCAATCAGCCC.